The next 20 T cell receptor beta chains were all read from a single sample in a study of blood T cell repertoires in COVID-19. Profiling relied on immunoSEQ multiplex PCR, and the TCRdb table lists in-frame clones only, not all of them. The top ten clones hold 7.3% of a sample with about 60,000 clones, 91% of them seen once. The sequencing input was peripheral blood. The receptors were gathered from a human donor in a cohort sampled during active COVID-19.

The chain couples TRBV7-2 to TRBJ2-1; TRBD1 matches 7 bases. The junction had 5 bases not matched to a gene; V was cut back by 3 bases and J by 3 bases. Germline V gene sequence: CDR1 SGHTA, CDR2 FQGNSA. The CDR3 covers 15 residues. The chain's CDR3 is CASSFRTGVYNEQFF. CDR3 bases: TGTGCCAGCAGCTTTAGGACAGGAGTCTACAATGAGCAGTTCTTC.

The chain uses TRBV3-1 (or the pseudogene TRBV3-2) and TRBJ1-1, with no clear D. The CDR3 extends over 13 amino acids. Per the germline V gene, CDR1 is LGHDT and CDR2 is YNNKEL (reference sequence). Trimming took 1 base from V and 4 from J, leaving 7 bases between them. Here the CDR3 reads CASSQGSTTEAFF. CDR3 sequence (DNA): TGTGCCAGCAGCCAAGGCAGTACCACTGAAGCTTTCTTT.

The genes are TRBV7-3 and TRBJ2-2; TRBD2 might be the D (6 bases). Germline V CDR1 and CDR2: SGHTA, FQGTGA. This CDR3 region has 16 residues. Trimming stripped 4 bases from V and 7 bases from J, with 19 bases between. The CDR3 loop is CASSSGGGGWSGELFF. DNA of the CDR3: TGTGCCAGCAGCTCCGGGGGAGGCGGATGGAGCGGGGAGCTGTTTTTT.

The rearrangement joins TRBV24-1 to TRBJ1-4; TRBD1 agrees at 7 bases. Germline values: CDR1 KGHDR, CDR2 SFDVKD. J lost 6 bases, V lost 4 bases, and 7 bases had no gene match. CDR3 length: 15 residues. DNA of the CDR3: TGTGCCACCAGTGAGGCCGGGACAGTTGATGAAAAACTGTTTTTT. Translation: CATSEAGTVDEKLFF.

This chain uses TRBV6-2 or TRBV6-3 with TRBJ2-5; 7 bases are shared with TRBD2. Germline V gene sequence: CDR1 MNHEY, CDR2 SVGEGT. With 2 bases clipped from V and 5 bases from J, the junction kept 8 bases outside the gene matches. The CDR3 is 15 residues long. The CDR3 loop reads CASSYVGVGGETQYF. Written as DNA, the CDR3 is TGTGCCAGCAGTTACGTGGGTGTGGGAGGGGAGACCCAGTACTTC.

The V call is TRBV4-1, the J call TRBJ2-1; 9 bases are shared with TRBD2. CDR1 and CDR2 (germline): MGHRA, YSYEKL. The CDR3 runs to 17 residues. J gave up 7 bases and V 1 base, and 11 bases lay outside the gene matches. This CDR3 is CASSQAPRGGSRNEQFF. CDR3 DNA: TGCGCCAGCAGCCAAGCCCCGCGGGGGGGGAGTCGGAATGAGCAGTTCTTC.

V gene TRBV19 combines with J gene TRBJ2-3; the match to TRBD2 covers 9 bases. Unmatched junction bases numbered 2, after V lost 7 bases and J lost 0 bases. This CDR3 comprises 14 residues. Per the germline V gene, CDR1 is LNHDA and CDR2 is SQIVND (reference sequence). CDR3 loop: CASNAGGSTDTQYF. The CDR3 DNA is TGTGCCAGTAACGCGGGGGGGAGCACAGATACGCAGTATTTT.

CDR3 sequence reads: CASRSQGVGYEQYF. The CDR3 DNA follows: TGTGCCAGCAGGTCGCAGGGGGTAGGCTACGAGCAGTACTTC. V usage is TRBV28 and J usage is TRBJ2-7, with TRBD1 identical over 7 bases. With 6 bases clipped from V and 3 bases from J, the junction kept 8 bases outside the gene matches. The CDR3 spans 14 residues. Germline V lookup: CDR1 MDHEN, CDR2 SYDVKM.

This chain joins TRBV7-2 and TRBJ2-5, with 7 bases fitting TRBD1. Germline lookup yields CDR1 SGHTA and CDR2 FQGNSA. The ends lost 5 bases at V and 0 bases at J; junction bases unmatched: 6. This CDR3 comprises 15 residues. As DNA, the CDR3 is TGTGCCAGCAGCCAGGACAGGACGTACCAAGAGACCCAGTACTTC. Amino acids: CASSQDRTYQETQYF. Drawing the rest from reference TRBV7-2 and TRBJ2-5, the complete variable domain is GAGVSQSPSNKVTEKGKDVELRCDPISGHTALYWYRQSLGQGLEFLIYFQGNSAPDKSGLPSDRFSAERTGGSVSTLTIQRTQQEDSAVYLCASSQDRTYQETQYFGPGTRLLVL.

This sequence joins TRBV5-6 and TRBJ2-5, with 9 bases lining up with TRBD2. From germline, CDR1 is SGHDT and CDR2 YYEEEE. This CDR3 has 19 residues. The ends lost 4 bases at V and 4 bases at J; junction bases unmatched: 20. The DNA for the CDR3 is TGTGCCAGCAGCCCGAGACAGGGCTACTCTAGAGCGGGGGGAGAGACCCAGTACTTC. Translation: CASSPRQGYSRAGGETQYF.

The chain carries TRBV29-1 and TRBJ2-4; a weak D match, TRBD1 (5 bases). The V and J ends lost 3 bases and 7 bases respectively, with 10 bases between them. The CDR3 extends over 12 amino acids. Germline CDR1 SQVTM, CDR2 ANQGSEA. The CDR3 DNA reads TGCAGCGTTGAGGAAGGGGCTAACATTCAGTACTTC. Its translation: CSVEEGANIQYF. Based on the CDR3 plus reference TRBV29-1 and TRBJ2-4, the full variable domain is SAVISQKPSRDICQRGTSLTIQCQVDSQVTMMFWYRQQPGQSLTLIATANQGSEATYESGFVIDKFPISRPNLTFSTLTVSNMSPEDSSIYLCSVEEGANIQYFGAGTRLSVL.

The gene calls are TRBV6-5 and TRBJ2-3; D gene uncertain. Germline CDR1 and CDR2: MNHEY and SVGAGI. This CDR3 has 15 amino acids. Trimming left V 7 bases short and J 0 bases short, with 14 bases between. The CDR3 region has the DNA TGTGCCAGCACCCTTTCCCGAGCAAGCACAGATACGCAGTATTTT. Its translation: CASTLSRASTDTQYF.

The chain carries TRBV20-1 and TRBJ2-7; 8 nucleotides match TRBD2. CDR1 is DFQATT, CDR2 SNEGSKA, per germline (reference sequence). Trimming removed 3 bases from V and 0 bases from J; junction bases left unmatched: 7. CDR3 size: 15 residues. The CDR3 DNA reads as TGCAGTGCTAGTGGTACTAGCGGAAGCTCCTACGAGCAGTACTTC. It encodes CSASGTSGSSYEQYF.

The gene calls are TRBV6-6 and TRBJ2-3; the D gene is possibly TRBD2 (5 bases). From germline, CDR1 is MNHNY and CDR2 SVGAGI (reference sequence). The CDR3 length is 14 residues. Between the trimmed V and J ends, which lost 8 bases and 4 bases, there was a span of 16 bases. The CDR3, as DNA: TGTGCCAGCCTGAGCCTGGGGAGACCAGATACGCAGTATTTT. This gives the protein CASLSLGRPDTQYF.

Comments on this clone: The identical CDR3 is also encoded by other nucleotide sequences in the sample. The rearrangement links TRBV29-1 to TRBJ1-4, with D possibly matching TRBD1 (5 bases). The CDR3 consists of 13 residues. Trimming left V 4 bases short and J 8 bases short, with 14 bases between. Germline V gene sequence: CDR1 SQVTM, CDR2 ANQGSEA. The CDR3 protein is CSVAGAGGEKLFF. The CDR3 DNA reads TGCAGCGTTGCCGGGGCGGGGGGGGAAAAACTGTTTTTT.

The chain combines TRBV19 with TRBJ1-5; no reliable D call. This CDR3 has 19 residues. Trimming took off 3 bases at V and 0 bases at J, with 21 bases between the two ends. The germline CDR1 and CDR2 sequences are LNHDA and SQIVND (reference sequence). This CDR3 is CASSINRIFLLDSNQPQHF. Written as DNA, the CDR3 is TGTGCCAGTAGTATCAACAGAATTTTTTTACTGGATAGCAATCAGCCCCAGCATTTT.

V usage is TRBV7-2 and J usage is TRBJ2-5, with 10 positions matching TRBD2. The trim removed 2 bases at V and 5 bases at J, leaving 8 bases unmatched. Germline V gene data show CDR1 as SGHTA and CDR2 as FQGNSA. CDR3 length: 16 amino acids. In DNA form, the CDR3 reads TGTGCCAGCAGCTTACCGGGACTAGCGTATGGCGAGACCCAGTACTTC. It specifies CASSLPGLAYGETQYF.

The chain recombines TRBV5-1 with TRBJ2-7, with D possibly being TRBD2 (6 bases). V was shortened by 0 bases and J by 3 bases, with 25 bases between the two germline ends. The CDR3 extends over 19 amino acids. Germline lookup yields CDR1 SGHRS and CDR2 YFSETQ. The CDR3 DNA follows: TGCGCCAGCAGCTTGGTGGGGGGTACGACAGAGGGTTTCCTCTACGAGCAGTACTTC. It yields the protein CASSLVGGTTEGFLYEQYF.

The chain is built from TRBV10-2 and TRBJ2-1; the match to TRBD2 covers 8 bases. Germline V gene data show CDR1 as WSHSY and CDR2 as SAAADI. The ends lost 6 bases at V and 5 bases at J; junction bases unmatched: 6. The CDR3 extends over 14 amino acids. The CDR3 region has the DNA TGCGCCAGCAGCGCACTAGCGGAAAACAATGAGCAGTTCTTC. Translation: CASSALAENNEQFF.

V is TRBV20-1 and J is TRBJ1-2; no reliable D call. Germline CDR1 DFQATT, CDR2 SNEGSKA (reference sequence). CDR3 length equals 11 residues. Trimming took 5 bases from V and 8 from J, leaving 12 bases between them. The CDR3: CSARRSPGYTF. The CDR3 nucleotides read TGCAGTGCTCGCCGGTCCCCAGGCTACACCTTC.